Sequencing of this TCR beta chain was carried out in a study of read filtering for tumor transcriptome and immune sequencing. Study context: IR-seq gave about 3.5 to 10.27 million TCR reads per sample; RNA-seq gave about 75 to 1,300.

From roughly 0.4 ug of RNA, a library with molecular barcoded alpha/delta and beta/gamma adaptors was made. In TCRdb, the reads were re-called with MiXCR into one record per CDR3 protein. Here the sample spans around 9,000 distinct CDR3 sequences, 15% to 20% being singletons. With regard to this clonotype: Its target is unknown. Compared with germline, one end of the junction differs, possibly owing to a read error.

Study results and caveats: Correlation between methods rose after single-read clonotypes were removed.

This CDR3 is 16 amino acids long. Germline V gene data show CDR1 as MNHEY and CDR2 as SVGAGI. This TCR came from a donor at least 40 years old with multiple myeloma. The specimen sequenced was a population of CD138-negative cells sorted from bone marrow. The chain has TRBV6-5 and TRBJ2-1; 12 bases are a match to TRBD2. CDR3 DNA: TGTGCCAGCAGTCCGCACGCTAGCGGGGGGGCTTATGAGCAGTACTTT. It encodes CASSPHASGGAYEQYF.